This TCR beta chain was sequenced in a study of blood T cell repertoires in COVID-19 (TCRdb year 2020). For the study in its entirety: The collaborator samples originated in the United States, Italy and Spain and spanned the acute and convalescent phases of COVID-19. The prospective study material was composed of cDNA or gDNA derived from T cells, B-cell-depleted T cells, or PBMCs. The dataset comprised deeply sampled blood TCRbeta repertoires from subjects exposed to, actively infected with, or recovered from COVID-19. A freely available public database, intended as a resource for researchers studying the immune response to SARS-CoV-2, is where the repertoires were released. The samples were drawn from two sources: the first 160 participants of the ongoing ImmuneRACE study, and 950 to 1,500 subjects contributed by 6 global collaborators. Sample metadata almost always included a de-identified subject ID, COVID-19 status, age in years and sex. Where available, HLA class I and class II types were obtained from metadata supplied by the sample provider rather than from assay-based typing. Paper-wide results and their limitations: The amount of clinical and demographic metadata varied by source and participant and was provided uncurated.

TCRbeta CDR3 regions were amplified from genomic DNA using the immunoSEQ Assay, a bias-controlled multiplex PCR. The paper's data handling went like this. Nucleated cell counts per sample were estimated from amplification of reference gene primers within the assay. To quantify the absolute abundance of each unique TCRbeta CDR3 rearrangement, sequence reads were collapsed and filtered. For each sample, productive Simpson clonality was calculated as the square root of Simpson's diversity index across productive rearrangements. The clones in this table, taken by TCRdb from immuneACCESS, are in-frame only. Not every clone is retained; where verified, under half of the shortfall comes from an unresolved V gene, and the cause of the rest is unknown. That table gives V, J and clone size, and the DNA gave D and trimming. In all, the sample holds approximately 260,000 clones, and 70% to 85% of those were seen once. 9.6% of the sample goes to the ten largest clones.

Each collaborating institution followed its own protocols to collect whole blood in K2EDTA tubes. For TCRbeta analysis, collaborators shipped samples in one of three forms: frozen whole blood, isolated PBMCs, or DNA extracted from either of those sample types. The CDR3 runs 13 amino acids, cysteine and phenylalanine included. The kept DNA is CDR3 alone, 39 bases in frame from the first base. Between the V and J ends, shortened by 5 bases and 6 bases respectively, the junction contains 10 bases. About this clone: The specificity of this receptor is unknown. There are no base qualities to consult, and no much larger clone falls within one base.

The V gene is TRBV12-3 or TRBV12-4 and the J gene is TRBJ2-2, and the D gene may be TRBD1, 5 bases matching. This sequence originates from a woman older than 75 with acute or convalescent COVID-19. Sequencing was performed on peripheral blood. The DNA sequence is given as TGTGCCAGCAGTCGCAGGGTCCCCGGGGAGCTGTTTTTT. Its product reads: CASSRRVPGELFF.